The 21 T cell receptor beta chains in this list originate from one sample, sequenced in a study of technical replicates of blood from several donors. Sequencing was performed with immunoSEQ multiplex PCR; in TCRdb, only in-frame clones are kept and a portion is missing. The sample consists of about 17,000 clones, roughly 91% of them appearing once. What was sequenced was PBMCs. The receptors here all came from a human donor in good health.

The table lists this clone with a few counts. The J gene is TRBJ2-4, the V gene TRBV7-2; 7 bases are shared with TRBD1. V gave up 5 bases and J gave up 0 bases; unmatched junction bases: 7. Germline CDR1 and CDR2: SGHTA and FQGNSA. The CDR3 is 16 residues long. CDR3: CASSNGQDIAKNIQYF. In nucleotides, the CDR3 is TGTGCCAGCAGCAATGGACAGGATATAGCCAAAAACATTCAGTACTTC.

The chain couples TRBV25-1 to TRBJ2-4; maybe TRBD2 (5 bases). The CDR3 consists of 17 residues. Trimming pared 3 bases from V and 1 base from J, leaving 16 bases between. Germline V gene lookup returns CDR1 MGHDK and CDR2 SYGVNS. The CDR3 DNA reads TGTGCCAGCAGTGATAGCGTCGAGGGCGAGGCCAAAAACATTCAGTACTTC. Translation: CASSDSVEGEAKNIQYF.

The chain links TRBV2 to TRBJ2-3, with 7 bases that match TRBD1. V dropped 6 bases and J dropped 5; count of bases not matched to a gene: 11. Looked up from germline, CDR1 is SNHLY and CDR2 is FYNNEI. The CDR3 runs to 15 residues. CDR3 coding DNA: TGTGCCAGCAGCCCCCCGAGGGGGCAGAAAGATACGCAGTATTTT. Translating gives CASSPPRGQKDTQYF. Together with reference TRBV2 and TRBJ2-3, the CDR3 gives the full variable domain: EPEVTQTPSHQVTQMGQEVILRCVPISNHLYFYWYRQILGQKVEFLVSFYNNEISEKSEIFDDQFSVERPDGSNFTLKIRSTKLEDSAMYFCASSPPRGQKDTQYFGPGTRLTVL.

As to this clone: The same CDR3 also results from other DNA sequences found in this sample. V gene TRBV20-1 combines with J gene TRBJ2-7; TRBD1 is a possible D gene (5 bases). This CDR3 has 10 residues. Looked up from germline, CDR1 is DFQATT and CDR2 is SNEGSKA (reference sequence). Trimming removed 6 bases from V and 5 bases from J, with 8 bases in between. DNA of the CDR3: TGCAGTGCGAAGGACAACGAGCAGTACTTC. Translated, it gives CSAKDNEQYF.

The J gene is TRBJ2-7, the V gene TRBV9; 11 bases match TRBD2. CDR1 SGDLS and CDR2 YYNGEE come from the germline V gene. V gave up 0 bases and J gave up 0 bases; unmatched junction bases: 8. CDR3 length: 18 amino acids. CDR3 residues: CASSVVGLAGQGSYEQYF. The CDR3 region has the DNA TGTGCCAGCAGCGTAGTCGGACTAGCGGGCCAGGGCTCCTACGAGCAGTACTTC.

V is TRBV14 and J is TRBJ2-1, with D perhaps TRBD1 (6 bases). Germline values: CDR1 SGHDN, CDR2 FVKESK. The V gene lost 1 base and the J gene lost 5 bases, with 18 bases spanning the gap. The CDR3 contains 17 residues. The CDR3 loop is CASSQGDRPLTHNEQFF. CDR3 DNA: TGTGCCAGCAGCCAAGGTGACAGGCCCTTAACTCACAATGAGCAGTTCTTC.

The genes are TRBV10-3 and TRBJ2-7, with 10 bases lining up with TRBD2. The germline gives CDR1 ENHRY, CDR2 SYGVKD. Losses at the gene ends were 0 bases for V and 0 bases for J; bases not matched to a gene: 5. This CDR3 is 17 amino acids long. Here the CDR3 reads CAISESLAGVTSYEQYF. In DNA form, the CDR3 reads TGTGCCATCAGTGAGTCGCTAGCGGGAGTAACCTCCTACGAGCAGTACTTC.

This rearrangement joins TRBV5-6 to TRBJ1-2; D call uncertain. Trimming removed 3 bases at V and 1 base at J, with 19 bases between. The CDR3 is 17 residues long. The germline V gene encodes CDR1 SGHDT and CDR2 YYEEEE. CDR3 in amino acids: CASSSPLRGLNNYGYTF. The CDR3 nucleotides read TGTGCCAGCAGCTCCCCTTTACGGGGATTAAATAACTATGGCTACACCTTC.

The chain carries TRBV30 and TRBJ1-2; 9 bases align to TRBD1. The ends lost 3 bases at V and 6 bases at J; junction bases unmatched: 8. Germline loops: CDR1 GTSNPN, CDR2 SVGIG (reference sequence). There are 14 residues in the CDR3. The CDR3 loop reads CAWSQTGTGNGYTF. In DNA form, the CDR3 reads TGTGCCTGGAGCCAAACCGGGACAGGGAATGGCTACACCTTC.

The chain employs TRBV5-4 and TRBJ1-1; possibly TRBD1 for D (5 bases). Looked up from germline, CDR1 is SGHNT and CDR2 is YYREEE (reference sequence). V dropped 6 bases and J dropped 2 bases, with 20 bases sitting between them. The CDR3 is 16 residues long. The CDR3 is CASILVIGGLNTEAFF. DNA for the CDR3: TGTGCCAGCATCCTCGTGATTGGGGGACTCAACACTGAAGCTTTCTTT.

The chain has TRBV6-5 and TRBJ2-1, with 7 bases that match TRBD1. With 7 bases clipped from V and 2 bases from J, the junction kept 8 bases outside the gene matches. The V gene's germline CDR1 is MNHEY and CDR2 SVGAGI. The CDR3 loop spans 15 amino acids. The CDR3 here is CASTGQGGTYNEQFF. In DNA form, the CDR3 reads TGTGCCAGCACCGGACAAGGGGGCACCTACAATGAGCAGTTCTTC.

This sequence joins TRBV7-8 and TRBJ2-7, with 7 bases identical to TRBD2. The CDR3 runs 15 residues. V dropped 5 bases and J dropped 9; count of bases not matched to a gene: 16. From germline, CDR1 is SGHVS and CDR2 FQNEAQ. The CDR3 reads CASSTRGAGDRVQYF. DNA for the CDR3: TGTGCCAGCAGCACCCGAGGGGCGGGAGATCGTGTGCAGTACTTC.

The chain employs TRBV28 and TRBJ2-3, with D possibly being TRBD2 (5 bases). The CDR3 extends over 14 amino acids. In germline, CDR1 is MDHEN, CDR2 SYDVKM. V gave up 3 bases and J gave up 1 base, with 8 bases separating them. The CDR3 DNA reads TGTGCCAGCAGTTTTCTAGCAGGCACAGATACGCAGTATTTT. Amino acids: CASSFLAGTDTQYF. Complete variable domain (other parts from reference TRBV28 and TRBJ2-3): DVKVTQSSRYLVKRTGEKVFLECVQDMDHENMFWYRQDPGLGLRLIYFSYDVKMKEKGDIPEGYSVSREKKERFSLILESASTNQTSMYLCASSFLAGTDTQYFGPGTRLTVL.

Only a few counts were recorded for this clone. V is TRBV27 and J is TRBJ1-1, with D perhaps matching TRBD1 (5 bases). Germline values: CDR1 MNHEY, CDR2 SMNVEV (reference sequence). Trimming removed 4 bases from V and 1 base from J, with 7 bases in between. The CDR3 is 13 residues long. The DNA of the CDR3 is TGTGCCAGCAGTTCCGGGGGGAACACTGAAGCTTTCTTT. It yields the protein CASSSGGNTEAFF.

This clone has more than one count but fewer than ten. The chain uses TRBV6-1 and TRBJ2-1; possibly TRBD2 for D (6 bases). V gave up 0 bases and J gave up 0 bases, with 6 bases separating them. The CDR3 sequence is 15 residues long. Germline CDR1 is MNHNS and CDR2 is SASEGT. The CDR3 DNA follows: TGTGCCAGCAGTGAAGCTAGCGGCTCCTACAATGAGCAGTTCTTC. This translates into CASSEASGSYNEQFF.

CDR3 amino acids: CANPRTGRETQYF. CDR3 DNA sequence: TGTGCCAACCCTCGGACAGGGAGGGAGACCCAGTACTTC. The rearrangement uses TRBV27 and TRBJ2-5, with 8 nucleotides matching TRBD1. Germline loops: CDR1 MNHEY, CDR2 SMNVEV (reference sequence). There are 13 residues in the CDR3. V gave up 10 bases and J gave up 5 bases; unmatched junction bases: 9.

This chain joins TRBV5-1 and TRBJ2-3; D is ambiguous. CDR3 size: 16 residues. Trimming removed 1 base from V and 0 bases from J, with 12 bases in between. Germline CDR1 is SGHRS and CDR2 is YFSETQ. The CDR3 coding sequence is TGCGCCAGCAGCTTGACAGCCCGATCTAGCACAGATACGCAGTATTTT. This gives the protein CASSLTARSSTDTQYF.

This clone was counted a few times. The CDR3 DNA reads TGTGCCAGCAGAGATGGAGGGTCCCACGAGCAGTACTTC. Translated: CASRDGGSHEQYF. The genes are TRBV2 and TRBJ2-7; D is possibly TRBD2 (6 bases). Trimming left V 6 bases short and J 5 bases short, with 14 bases between. CDR1 is SNHLY, CDR2 FYNNEI, per germline. The CDR3 spans 13 residues.

This clone has more than one count but fewer than ten. The chain joins TRBV9 to TRBJ2-3, with TRBD2 matching 11 bases. Germline CDR1 SGDLS, CDR2 YYNGEE. J was trimmed by 5 bases and V by 0 bases; bases with no gene match: 8. This CDR3 spans 17 amino acids. The CDR3 bases are TGTGCCAGCAGCGTAGAGGGACTAGCGGAGGTGGGAGATACGCAGTATTTT. It specifies CASSVEGLAEVGDTQYF.

This clone was recorded only once. This chain connects TRBV5-1 to TRBJ2-1; D possibly corresponds to TRBD1 (7 bases). Trimming stripped 6 bases from V and 4 bases from J, with 17 bases between. The length of the CDR3 is 15 residues. Germline V gene lookup returns CDR1 SGHRS and CDR2 YFSETQ. CDR3 region: CASNGGQGEYNEQFF. The CDR3 DNA sequence: TGCGCCAGCAACGGAGGGCAGGGGGAATACAATGAGCAGTTCTTC.

The chain employs TRBV30 and TRBJ2-2; weak D call: TRBD2 (6 bases). CDR1 and CDR2 from the germline V gene are GTSNPN and SVGIG (reference sequence). The CDR3 consists of 14 residues. V was cut by 0 bases and J by 6 bases, with 11 bases left in between. Here the CDR3 DNA reads TGTGCCTGGAGTGTAGTAAGCGGGTCCGGGGAGCTGTTTTTT. This codes for CAWSVVSGSGELFF.